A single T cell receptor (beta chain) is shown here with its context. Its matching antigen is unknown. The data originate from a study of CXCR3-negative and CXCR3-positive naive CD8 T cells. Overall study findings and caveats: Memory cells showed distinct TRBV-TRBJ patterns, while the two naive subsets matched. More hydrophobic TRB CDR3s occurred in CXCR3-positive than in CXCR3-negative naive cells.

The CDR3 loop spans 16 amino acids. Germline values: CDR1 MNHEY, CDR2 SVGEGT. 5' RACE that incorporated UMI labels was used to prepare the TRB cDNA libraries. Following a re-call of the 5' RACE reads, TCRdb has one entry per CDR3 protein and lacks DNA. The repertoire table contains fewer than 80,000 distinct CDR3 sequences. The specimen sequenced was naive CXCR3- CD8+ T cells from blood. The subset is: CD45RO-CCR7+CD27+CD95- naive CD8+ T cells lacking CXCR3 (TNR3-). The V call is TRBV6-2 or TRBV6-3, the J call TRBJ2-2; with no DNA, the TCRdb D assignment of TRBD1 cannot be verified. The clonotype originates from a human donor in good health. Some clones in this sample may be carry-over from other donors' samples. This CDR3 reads CASSYGGSRDTGELFF.